This T cell receptor (beta chain) was sequenced during a study of regulatory T cells in long-lasting Graves disease. Study-wide findings and caveats: Under persistent disease, TRBV28, TRBJ1-2 and TRBJ2-5 were used preferentially.

Arm-PCR of CDR3 regions with iRepertoire HTBI primers generated TCR beta libraries. TCRdb called the multiplex PCR reads again in MiXCR, with one record for every CDR3 protein. This sample has a few hundred thousand distinct CDR3 sequences, with 12% found just once. Time point in this sample: newly diagnosed GD, antithyroid drugs for less than 3 months. The TCR library used RNA extracted from PBMCs. The V segment lost 6 bases and the J segment 7 bases; nucleotides outside the gene matches: 7. Germline V gene sequence: CDR1 MNHNS, CDR2 SASEGT. The CDR3 extends over 14 amino acids. This clonotype was counted between two and nine times. Antigen: not known. This sample also appeared in a second study, on T cells in Graves' hyperthyroidism and ophthalmopathy. That source notes: The HTBI set primed first-round TCR CDR3 RT-PCR.

Sequencing used peripheral blood mononuclear cells (PBMCs), obtained at new diagnosis, from a patient treated with antithyroid drugs. This receptor was identified in a woman between 18 and 29 years old with Graves disease. The J gene is TRBJ2-3, the V gene TRBV6-1, with 10 bases identical to TRBD1. The CDR3 sequence: CASRRGQGTNTQYF. CDR3 nucleotides: TGTGCCAGCAGACGGGGACAGGGGACAAATACGCAGTATTTT.